The next 12 T cell receptor beta chains were all read from a single sample in a study of somatic mutations in cytotoxic T cells in rheumatoid arthritis (dated by TCRdb to 2016 to 2017). Library preparation was by the immunoSEQ multiplex PCR assay. In TCRdb, the immuneACCESS table is reduced to in-frame sequences with V and J assigned. These tables do not hold every clone; where another copy was compared, an unresolved V gene accounts for under half, and the others remain unexplained. This sample lists some 16,000 clones; 80% were detected once. Clones ranked in the top ten supply around 9.3% of the sample. The material sequenced was CD8+ T cells sorted from blood. These receptors were obtained from an adult with rheumatoid arthritis.

This clone was seen a few times. V is TRBV16 and J is TRBJ1-1, with TRBD1 identical over 7 bases. Germline V gene sequence: CDR1 KGHSY, CDR2 FQNENV. V was clipped by 4 bases and J by 0 bases; unmatched bases: 5. CDR3 length: 15 amino acids. The CDR3 nucleotides are TGTGCCAGCAGCCCAAGACAGGGTCTGAACACTGAAGCTTTCTTT. Translated: CASSPRQGLNTEAFF.

The chain carries TRBV7-9 and TRBJ2-3; 9 bases are a match to TRBD1. The CDR3 consists of 15 residues. Unmatched junction bases numbered 11, after V lost 5 bases and J lost 8 bases. The germline V gene encodes CDR1 SEHNR and CDR2 FQNEAQ (reference sequence). The CDR3: CASSIGQGSPATQYF. CDR3 nucleotide sequence: TGTGCCAGCAGCATCGGACAGGGGAGCCCGGCTACGCAGTATTTT.

The chain carries TRBV10-1 and TRBJ2-3; no firm D call. CDR1 WNHNN and CDR2 SYGVQD come from the germline V gene (reference sequence). The CDR3 runs 11 residues. V shed 6 bases and J shed 6 bases, with 7 bases lying between them. In nucleotides, the CDR3 is TGCGCCAGCAGAAACTCGGATACGCAGTATTTT. As protein: CASRNSDTQYF.

This clone was seen more than once but under ten times. The chain is built from TRBV4-1 and TRBJ2-3; D not certain. V was pared by 4 bases and J by 5 bases, with 22 bases between. This CDR3 is 17 amino acids long. CDR1 is MGHRA, CDR2 YSYEKL, per germline. CDR3 nucleotides: TGCGCCAGCAGCCCCCTAATGGGCGGACCTACGGGAGATACGCAGTATTTT. Protein product: CASSPLMGGPTGDTQYF.

The gene calls are TRBV9 and TRBJ1-1; weak D call: TRBD1 (6 bases). Deletions cut 0 bases from V and 0 bases from J, with 9 bases between. Germline V gives CDR1 SGDLS, CDR2 YYNGEE. The CDR3 is 15 amino acids. The CDR3 region is CASSVGTAMNTEAFF. CDR3 sequence (DNA): TGTGCCAGCAGCGTAGGGACAGCCATGAACACTGAAGCTTTCTTT.

The genes are TRBV7-3 and TRBJ2-1; TRBD2 is a possible D gene (5 bases). V was shortened by 5 bases and J by 4 bases, with 24 bases between the two germline ends. Germline assignment: CDR1 SGHTA and CDR2 FQGTGA. The CDR3 is made up of 18 amino acids. CDR3 in amino acids: CASSPSRPGLSIYNEQFF. The CDR3 bases are TGTGCCAGCAGCCCGTCCAGGCCCGGACTCTCTATTTACAATGAGCAGTTCTTC. Supplemented by reference TRBV7-3 and TRBJ2-1, the full variable domain reads GAGVSQTPSNKVTEKGKYVELRCDPISGHTALYWYRQSLGQGPEFLIYFQGTGAADDSGLPNDRFFAVRPEGSVSTLKIQRTERGDSAVYLCASSPSRPGLSIYNEQFFGPGTRLTVL.

The V and J genes are TRBV9 and TRBJ2-1; 16 bases are a match to TRBD2. CDR1 and CDR2 (germline): SGDLS, YYNGEE. CDR3 size: 20 residues. Trimming removed 2 bases from V and 8 bases from J; junction bases left unmatched: 16. The CDR3 nucleotides are TGTGCCAGCAGCGTTTATGACATAACCGGGACTAGCGGGGGGGCTTATGAGCAGTTCTTC. This encodes CASSVYDITGTSGGAYEQFF.

This clone was seen a few times. The chain has TRBV27 and TRBJ1-5, with D possibly being TRBD1 (5 bases). The CDR3 contains 14 residues. Germline V lookup: CDR1 MNHEY, CDR2 SMNVEV (reference sequence). With 6 bases removed from V and 4 bases from J, the gap between germline ends came to 13 bases. The CDR3 is CASSPPGPNQPQHF. The CDR3 DNA reads as TGTGCCAGCAGCCCTCCAGGGCCAAATCAGCCCCAGCATTTT.

This chain uses TRBV5-6 with TRBJ2-7, with D maybe TRBD1 (5 bases). Per germline, CDR1 SGHDT and CDR2 YYEEEE. V was cut by 0 bases and J by 1 base, with 8 bases left in between. The CDR3 covers 14 residues. In DNA form, the CDR3 reads TGTGCCAGCAGCTTGGTCAGGGAATCCTACGAGCAGTACTTC. Translated, it gives CASSLVRESYEQYF.

The rearrangement uses TRBV11-3 and TRBJ2-1; 10 nucleotides match TRBD1. V lost 0 bases and J lost 2; bases outside the gene matches: 10. Per the germline V gene, CDR1 is SGHNT and CDR2 is YENEEA. This CDR3 is built from 19 residues. CDR3 amino acids: CASSLEWGTGEVAYNEQFF. In nucleotides, the CDR3 is TGTGCCAGCAGCTTAGAGTGGGGGACAGGGGAGGTCGCCTACAATGAGCAGTTCTTC. Looking up the rest from reference TRBV11-3 and TRBJ2-1 gives the full variable domain: EAGVVQSPRYKIIEKKQPVAFWCNPISGHNTLYWYLQNLGQGPELLIRYENEEAVDDSQLPKDRFSAERLKGVDSTLKIQPAELGDSAVYLCASSLEWGTGEVAYNEQFFGPGTRLTVL.

A few counts support this clone. The chain joins TRBV4-1 to TRBJ2-5, with 11 bases identical to TRBD1. Germline CDR1 is MGHRA and CDR2 is YSYEKL. The CDR3 has 17 residues. Trimming took 3 bases from V and 5 from J; bases not matched to a gene: 11. CDR3 nucleotides: TGCGCCAGCAGCCACCCCCGGACAGGGGGCCATGAGGAGACCCAGTACTTC. This codes for CASSHPRTGGHEETQYF.

This clone was found a few times. This chain links TRBV10-1 with TRBJ2-7; D is unclear. Germline CDR1 and CDR2: WNHNN and SYGVQD (reference sequence). V was clipped by 8 bases and J by 2 bases, with 10 bases between them. The CDR3 spans 12 residues. CDR3 in amino acids: CASSTGPYEQYF. The DNA of the CDR3 is TGCGCCAGCTCGACTGGACCCTACGAGCAGTACTTC.